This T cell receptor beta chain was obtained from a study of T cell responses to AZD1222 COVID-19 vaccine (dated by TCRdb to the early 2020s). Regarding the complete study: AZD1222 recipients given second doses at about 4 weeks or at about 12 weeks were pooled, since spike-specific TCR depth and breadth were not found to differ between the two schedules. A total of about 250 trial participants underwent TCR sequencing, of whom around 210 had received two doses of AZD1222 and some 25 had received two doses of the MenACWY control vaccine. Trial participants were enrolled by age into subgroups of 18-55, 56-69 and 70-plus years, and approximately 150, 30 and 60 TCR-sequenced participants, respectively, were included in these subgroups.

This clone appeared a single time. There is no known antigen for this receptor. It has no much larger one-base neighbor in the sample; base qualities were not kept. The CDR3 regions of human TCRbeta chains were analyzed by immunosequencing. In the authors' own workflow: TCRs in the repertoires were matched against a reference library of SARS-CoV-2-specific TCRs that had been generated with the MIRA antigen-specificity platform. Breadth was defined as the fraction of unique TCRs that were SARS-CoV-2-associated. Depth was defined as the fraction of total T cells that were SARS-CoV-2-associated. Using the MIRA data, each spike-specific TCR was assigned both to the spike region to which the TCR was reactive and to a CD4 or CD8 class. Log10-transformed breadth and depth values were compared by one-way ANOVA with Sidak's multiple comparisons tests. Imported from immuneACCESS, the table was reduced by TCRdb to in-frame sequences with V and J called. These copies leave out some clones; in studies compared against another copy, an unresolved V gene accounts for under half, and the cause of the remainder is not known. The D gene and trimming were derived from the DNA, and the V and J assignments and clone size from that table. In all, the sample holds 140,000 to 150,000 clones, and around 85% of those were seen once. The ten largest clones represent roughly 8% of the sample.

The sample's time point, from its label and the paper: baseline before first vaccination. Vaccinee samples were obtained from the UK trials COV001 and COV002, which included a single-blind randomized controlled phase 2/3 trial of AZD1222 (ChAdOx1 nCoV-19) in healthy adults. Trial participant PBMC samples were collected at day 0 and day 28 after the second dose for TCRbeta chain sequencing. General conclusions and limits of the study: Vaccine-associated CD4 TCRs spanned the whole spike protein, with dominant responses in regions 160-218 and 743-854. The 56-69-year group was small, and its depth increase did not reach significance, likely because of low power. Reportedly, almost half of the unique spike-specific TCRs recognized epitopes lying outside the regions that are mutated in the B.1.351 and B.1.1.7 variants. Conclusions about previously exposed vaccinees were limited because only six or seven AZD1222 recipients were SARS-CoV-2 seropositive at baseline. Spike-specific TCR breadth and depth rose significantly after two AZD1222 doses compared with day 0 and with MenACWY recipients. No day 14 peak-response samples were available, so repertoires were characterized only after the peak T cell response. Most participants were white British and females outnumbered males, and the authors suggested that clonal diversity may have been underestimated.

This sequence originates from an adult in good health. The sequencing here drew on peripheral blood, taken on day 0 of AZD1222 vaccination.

The CDR3 region: CASQQDANTEAFF. DNA sequence: TGTGCAAGTCAGCAGGACGCGAACACTGAAGCTTTCTTT. The rearrangement combines TRBV12-2 with TRBJ1-1. TRBV12-2 counts as a pseudogene. The cysteine opens and the phenylalanine closes a CDR3 of 13 amino acids. Kept here is only the CDR3 DNA, which spans 39 bases and is read in frame from base 1.